This entry concerns a single T cell receptor (beta chain). Assay used: immunoSEQ multiplex PCR; TCRdb lists only in-frame clones, some missing. The table includes 60,000 to 65,000 clones, over 90% detected once. These data belong to a study of technical replicates of blood from a handful of donors. The germline V gene has CDR1 SGDLS and CDR2 YYNGEE. With V trimmed by 0 bases and J by 4 bases, 2 bases remained unmatched. CDR3 size: 15 residues. The receptor was derived from a human donor in good health. Some clones in this sample may be carry-over from other donors' samples. The rearrangement links TRBV9 to TRBJ2-2; 8 nucleotides agree with TRBD2. The sample taken for sequencing was PBMCs. The CDR3 protein is CASSVGGGITGELFF. CDR3 in DNA: TGTGCCAGCAGCGTAGGCGGGGGGATCACCGGGGAGCTGTTTTTT.